Presented here are 21 T cell receptor beta chains from one specimen sequenced in a study of tumor and adjacent non-tumor tissue in lung cancer. Three rounds of nested PCR, following a modified ARM-PCR protocol, produced the TCRbeta library. One entry per CDR3 protein results from TCRdb running MiXCR on the multiplex PCR reads. The data show about 98,000 distinct CDR3 sequences, with less than 85% seen just once and about 29% held by the top ten. RNA was extracted from bulk tissue without any cell sorting. The normal lung tissue was taken more than 3 cm from the tumor edge. The sample consisted of distant non-tumor lung tissue. The receptors were gathered from a man in his sixties with small cell lung cancer.

About this clonotype itself: The junction differs from germline at one of its ends, possibly a read error. This chain connects TRBV20-1 to TRBJ1-1; perhaps TRBD1 as D (5 bases). CDR3 length: 17 residues. The germline V gene has CDR1 DFQATT and CDR2 SNEGSKA (reference sequence). The CDR3 loop reads CSTRGEVTEGMNTDAFF. CDR3 DNA: TGCAGTACTAGAGGGGAAGTAACAGAAGGGATGAACACTGATGCTTTCTTT.

As concerns this clonotype: Mismatch with germline at one junction end may stem from a read error. The chain carries TRBV5-6 and TRBJ2-5, with a tentative D call TRBD1 (5 bases). The germline CDR1 and CDR2 sequences are SGHDT and YYEEEE. This CDR3 is built from 14 residues. The CDR3 nucleotides read TGTGCCAGCAGCTCACTTTTACAGGTAGAGACCCTGTACTTC. This encodes CASSSLLQVETLYF.

Here the CDR3 reads CRPWTGCVEKLFF. In DNA, the CDR3 is TGCAGGCCCTGGACAGGGTGTGTCGAAAAACTGTTTTTT. The chain couples TRBV29-1 to TRBJ1-4, with 8 bases aligning to TRBD1. Germline assignment: CDR1 SQVTM and CDR2 ANQGSEA. This CDR3 contains 13 residues.

Notes on this clonotype: Since the CDR3 does not end with the conserved phenylalanine or tryptophan, this likely comes from a read error. The chain joins TRBV29-1 to TRBJ2-3, with 8 bases fitting TRBD1. The CDR3 extends over 15 amino acids. Germline-derived CDR1 and CDR2 are SQVTM and ANQGSEA. V trimming: 4 bases; J trimming: 1 base; junction bases outside the gene matches: 7. The CDR3 DNA is TGCAGCGTTGCCTGCAGGGGGCAAGGCACAGATACGCAGTATATT. This gives the protein CSVACRGQGTDTQYI.

The chain combines TRBV9 with TRBJ2-5; 7 bases match TRBD1. From germline, CDR1 is SGDLS and CDR2 YYNGEE. This CDR3 contains 15 residues. The V segment lost 3 bases and the J segment 2 bases; nucleotides outside the gene matches: 7. Written as DNA, the CDR3 is TGTGCCAGCAGCGCAGCCGGGACAGCACAAGAGACCCAGTACTTC. It is translated as CASSAAGTAQETQYF.

About this clonotype: The conserved final phenylalanine or tryptophan is absent from the CDR3, which likely points to a read error. The chain is built from TRBV29-1 and TRBJ2-7, with D perhaps matching TRBD1 (6 bases). The CDR3 runs 12 residues. With 7 bases removed from V and 2 bases from J, the gap between germline ends came to 12 bases. CDR1 is SQVTM, CDR2 ANQGSEA, per germline. The CDR3 here is CSARDITYEQYL. Here the CDR3 DNA reads TGCAGCGCCCGGGACATCACCTACGAGCAGTACCTC.

Turning to this clonotype: Mismatch with germline at one junction end may stem from a read error. This chain links TRBV20-1 with TRBJ2-7; 8 bases line up with TRBD1. The CDR3 runs 11 residues. Germline CDR1 and CDR2: DFQATT and SNEGSKA (reference sequence). This CDR3 reads CSVRTGYEEYF. In DNA, the CDR3 is TGCAGTGTTAGGACAGGGTACGAGGAGTACTTC.

As concerns this clonotype: Compared with germline, one end of the junction differs, possibly owing to a read error. The chain recombines TRBV12-3 or TRBV12-4 with TRBJ2-5; TRBD1 is a possible D gene (6 bases). This CDR3 is 15 amino acids long. The CDR3 region has the DNA TGTGCCAGCGCTCCCTATAGTGGGGGACAAGGGACCCAGTACTTC. Protein sequence: CASAPYSGGQGTQYF.

Concerning this clonotype itself: A clone one base away is much larger, so this may be a read error. The rearrangement links TRBV7-8 to TRBJ2-2, with D hard to call. The CDR3 runs 16 residues. Trimming left V 2 bases short and J 1 base short, with 11 bases between. The germline CDR1 and CDR2 sequences are SGHVS and FQNEAQ. Written as DNA, the CDR3 is TGTGCCAGCAGCTTAATAAGGTGGGAGAACACCGGGGAGCTGTTTTTT. As protein: CASSLIRWENTGELFF.

This clonotype was counted a few times. This clone may be a read error of a much larger clone one base away. CDR3 nucleotide sequence: TGTGCCTGGAGTCTTAGGGGCTCTGGGGCCGACGTCCTGACTTTC. Protein: CAWSLRGSGADVLTF. V gene TRBV30 combines with J gene TRBJ2-6, with TRBD1 as a possible D gene (5 bases). The CDR3 has 15 amino acids. The germline CDR1 and CDR2 sequences are GTSNPN and SVGIG (reference sequence).

Regarding this clonotype: Compared with germline, one end of the junction differs, possibly owing to a read error. J is TRBJ1-5 and V is TRBV7-9; 7 bases agree with TRBD1. Germline lookup yields CDR1 SEHNR and CDR2 FQNEAQ (reference sequence). The CDR3 covers 18 residues. CDR3: CANSQGTAALGINQPQHF. CDR3 coding DNA: TGTGCCAACAGCCAAGGGACAGCTGCCCTTGGGATCAATCAGCCCCAGCATTTT.

Points on this clonotype: A read error may be the cause here, since a much bigger clone is one base away. CDR3: CASSQGTSRQETQYF. The CDR3 DNA reads as TGTGCCAGCAGTCAAGGGACTAGCAGACAAGAGACCCAGTACTTC. V usage is TRBV28 and J usage is TRBJ2-5, with TRBD2 identical over 9 bases. Germline lookup yields CDR1 MDHEN and CDR2 SYDVKM. The V segment lost 5 bases and the J segment 2 bases; nucleotides outside the gene matches: 6. CDR3 length: 15 residues.

This clonotype was picked up many times. The chain has TRBV12-3 or TRBV12-4 and TRBJ2-1; TRBD1 aligns across 9 bases. The CDR3 contains 14 residues. With 5 bases clipped from V and 6 bases from J, the junction kept 5 bases outside the gene matches. CDR3 sequence (DNA): TGTGCCAGCAGTAGTCGGGACAGGGTCAATGAGCAGTTCTTC. As protein: CASSSRDRVNEQFF.

About this clonotype: This could be a read error, since a much larger clone is one nucleotide away. This chain connects TRBV20-1 to TRBJ2-5, with 7 bases that match TRBD2. V was pared by 7 bases and J by 2 bases, with 16 bases of the junction left unmatched. The CDR3 spans 16 residues. Germline assignment: CDR1 DFQATT and CDR2 SNEGSKA (reference sequence). CDR3 sequence: CSGSPLLAGEQETQYF. DNA for the CDR3: TGCAGTGGTAGCCCCCTTCTGGCGGGGGAACAAGAGACCCAGTACTTC.

Turning to this clonotype: The CDR3 ends on some other residue instead of the conserved phenylalanine or tryptophan, so this is likely a read error. The DNA is omitted, as the CDR3 cannot be located on it reliably, and the CDR3 follows TCRdb's listing. The rearrangement links TRBV14 to TRBJ2-1; TRBD1, as called in the table, went unchecked against the DNA. Germline CDR1 reads SGHDN; CDR2 reads FVKESK. Both ends counted, the CDR3 spans 14 residues. CDR3 sequence reads: CASSAHPQGAVQLT.

Within the sample, this clonotype is medium-sized (0.01 to 0.1%). The rearrangement links TRBV11-3 to TRBJ2-2; the D gene is possibly TRBD2 (6 bases). This CDR3 is 15 amino acids long. From germline, CDR1 is SGHNT and CDR2 YENEEA. V lost 4 bases and J 5 bases, leaving 14 bases between the germline ends. CDR3 coding DNA: TGTGCCAGCAGCTACGGTAGCGGAGGGACCGGGGAGCTGTTTTTT. Protein sequence: CASSYGSGGTGELFF.

This clonotype showed up just once. At one end the junction does not follow the germline gene, possibly because of a read error. The rearrangement joins TRBV11-1 to TRBJ2-1; no clear D. The CDR3 is 15 amino acids. From germline, CDR1 is SGHAT and CDR2 FQDESV (reference sequence). The CDR3 sequence is CASSLEKTTYNVQFF. In nucleotides, the CDR3 is TGTGCTAGCAGCTTAGAGAAGACGACCTACAATGTGCAGTTCTTC.

Concerning this clonotype: Mismatch with germline at one junction end may stem from a read error. The genes are TRBV7-8 and TRBJ1-2; 11 bases line up with TRBD1. The CDR3 loop spans 15 amino acids. In germline, CDR1 is SGHVS, CDR2 FQNEAQ. In DNA form, the CDR3 reads TGTGGCAGCAGCTCCCGGGACAGGGGGGGGTATGGCTACACCTTC. Its protein is CGSSSRDRGGYGYTF. Full variable domain (remainder filled in from reference TRBV7-8 and TRBJ1-2): GAGVSQSPRYKVAKRGQDVALRCDPISGHVSLFWYQQALGQGPEFLTYFQNEAQLDKSGLPSDRFFAERPEGSVSTLKIQRTQQEDSAVYLCGSSSRDRGGYGYTFGSGTRLTVV.

In its sample, this clonotype was seen many times. The chain uses TRBV6-5 and TRBJ2-2; D not resolved. This CDR3 is 14 amino acids long. V dropped 0 bases and J dropped 7 bases, with 9 bases sitting between them. The germline V gene encodes CDR1 MNHEY and CDR2 SVGAGI. The chain's CDR3 is CASSYSRWDGELFF. CDR3 coding DNA: TGTGCCAGCAGTTACTCCCGGTGGGACGGGGAGCTGTTTTTT.

This clonotype was observed a handful of times. A much larger clone differs by one base, so this may be a read error. V gene TRBV7-9 combines with J gene TRBJ2-1; D perhaps matches TRBD1 (5 bases). Germline CDR1 and CDR2: SEHNR and FQNEAQ (reference sequence). Trimming shortened V by 3 bases and J by 7 bases, and 22 bases separated the two germline ends. The CDR3 extends over 17 amino acids. The CDR3 bases are TGTGCCAGCAGCTTGGAGAGGCGGACAACCACTTGGAATGAGCAGTTCTTC. Translated, it gives CASSLERRTTTWNEQFF.

This clonotype was seen ten or more times. The chain employs TRBV20-1 and TRBJ1-2; 8 bases fit TRBD1. V was pared by 6 bases and J by 8 bases, with 2 bases of the junction left unmatched. This CDR3 has 10 residues. Germline V gene data show CDR1 as DFQATT and CDR2 as SNEGSKA (reference sequence). CDR3 residues: CSAQGAGYTF. The CDR3 DNA sequence: TGCAGTGCCCAGGGGGCGGGCTACACCTTC.